A single sample gave rise to the 3 T cell receptor beta chains below, sequenced in a study of blood T cell repertoires in COVID-19. TCRdb's copy holds only in-frame clones and misses some; the assay was immunoSEQ multiplex PCR. Found here are about 74,000 clones, roughly 90% of them singletons; the top ten hold roughly 1.5%. The sequencing input was peripheral blood. These receptor sequences come from a man between 45 and 60 years old with acute or convalescent COVID-19.

The chain combines TRBV4-1 with TRBJ2-5, with 9 positions matching TRBD2. The CDR3 is 15 residues long. V trimming: 0 bases; J trimming: 4 bases; junction bases outside the gene matches: 3. Germline CDR1 and CDR2: MGHRA and YSYEKL. This chain's CDR3 is CASSQERGGPETQYF. In DNA, the CDR3 is TGCGCCAGCAGCCAAGAGCGGGGGGGGCCAGAGACCCAGTACTTC.

A few counts support this clone. The V call is TRBV28, the J call TRBJ2-2; tentatively, D is TRBD2 (6 bases). Germline values: CDR1 MDHEN, CDR2 SYDVKM. V was clipped by 4 bases and J by 7 bases, with 16 bases between them. The CDR3 has 15 residues. CDR3 nucleotide sequence: TGTGCCAGCAGTTCCCCAGGAGGGCCTAACGGGGAGCTGTTTTTT. Its translation is CASSSPGGPNGELFF.

The chain is built from TRBV28 and TRBJ2-2; TRBD1 agrees at 8 bases. J lost 0 bases, V lost 5 bases, and 5 bases had no gene match. From germline, CDR1 is MDHEN and CDR2 SYDVKM. The CDR3 is made up of 16 amino acids. Here the CDR3 reads CASSPPQGANTGELFF. The CDR3, as DNA: TGTGCCAGCAGTCCCCCACAGGGGGCGAACACCGGGGAGCTGTTTTTT.